Presented here are 15 T cell receptor beta chains from one specimen sequenced in a study of blood T cell repertoires in COVID-19 (dated by TCRdb to 2018 to 2020). The library was obtained by the immunoSEQ multiplex PCR assay. Entries here come from immuneACCESS through TCRdb and include only in-frame sequences with V and J called. Some clones fail to appear in such tables; in the studies checked, an unresolved V gene covers under half of the shortfall, and the cause of the remainder is unknown. Recorded for this sample are 95,000 to 110,000 clones; approximately 88% of them occurred a single time. The biggest ten clones account for about 11% of the sample. The sequenced sample consisted of peripheral blood. The receptor set was obtained from a human donor in a cohort sampled during active COVID-19.

The rearrangement joins TRBV30 to TRBJ1-3, with D possibly TRBD1 on 5 matching bases. The V and J ends lost 5 bases and 4 bases respectively, with 9 bases between them. CDR1 GTSNPN and CDR2 SVGIG come from the germline V gene (reference sequence). CDR3 size: 12 residues. In DNA, the CDR3 is TGTGCCTGGGGGACTGCGGGAAACACCATATATTTT. Its translation: CAWGTAGNTIYF.

This clone came up once. V gene TRBV30 combines with J gene TRBJ2-5; the match to TRBD1 covers 11 bases. The V gene end was trimmed by 8 bases and the J gene end by 9 bases; junction bases not matched to a gene: 14. The CDR3 covers 14 residues. In germline, CDR1 is GTSNPN, CDR2 SVGIG (reference sequence). As DNA, the CDR3 is TGTGCCGGGTCCAGGACAGGGGGCGGCGAGTCCCAGTACTTC. Amino acid sequence: CAGSRTGGGESQYF.

The chain links TRBV2 to TRBJ1-4, with TRBD1 as a possible D gene (6 bases). This CDR3 region has 15 residues. Germline V gene sequence: CDR1 SNHLY, CDR2 FYNNEI. V was shortened by 8 bases and J by 3 bases, with 16 bases between the two germline ends. CDR3 residues: CASGGATTANEKLFF. The CDR3 region has the DNA TGTGCCAGCGGGGGGGCAACAACGGCTAATGAAAAACTGTTTTTT.

The chain uses TRBV27 and TRBJ2-3; 13 bases agree with TRBD2. The V gene end was trimmed by 1 base and the J gene end by 4 bases; junction bases not matched to a gene: 2. Germline CDR1 is MNHEY and CDR2 is SMNVEV (reference sequence). The CDR3 has 16 residues. CDR3 sequence (DNA): TGTGCCAGCAGTTTATTTGGGACTAGCGGGGCAGATACGCAGTATTTT. This codes for CASSLFGTSGADTQYF.

V and J are TRBV11-2 and TRBJ2-7, with D tentatively TRBD1 (6 bases). With 5 bases removed from V and 7 bases from J, the gap between germline ends came to 21 bases. CDR3 length: 15 amino acids. Germline values: CDR1 SGHAT, CDR2 FQNNGV. This CDR3 is CASSPPRGSLGEQYF. CDR3 nucleotides: TGTGCCAGCAGCCCCCCCAGGGGTAGCTTAGGGGAGCAGTACTTC. The whole variable domain, remainder taken from reference TRBV11-2 and TRBJ2-7, is EAGVAQSPRYKIIEKRQSVAFWCNPISGHATLYWYQQILGQGPKLLIQFQNNGVVDDSQLPKDRFSAERLKGVDSTLKIQPAKLEDSAVYLCASSPPRGSLGEQYFGPGTRLTVT.

The genes are TRBV4-3 and TRBJ1-2, with D uncertain. CDR1 and CDR2 (germline): LGHNA, YSLEER. V gave up 3 bases and J gave up 5 bases, with 13 bases separating them. This CDR3 contains 14 residues. The CDR3, as DNA: TGCGCCAGCAGCCAGCCGGGAGAAGAGTATGGCTACACCTTC. Translated: CASSQPGEEYGYTF.

V gene TRBV28 combines with J gene TRBJ2-1, with a weak D call TRBD1 (6 bases). Germline-derived CDR1 and CDR2 are MDHEN and SYDVKM. The CDR3 loop spans 15 amino acids. V dropped 6 bases and J dropped 10 bases, with 22 bases sitting between them. The CDR3 coding sequence is TGTGCCAGCAGCAGTCACAGGATGGGGGCGCGGGAGCAGTTCTTC. This gives the protein CASSSHRMGAREQFF.

The J gene is TRBJ2-7, the V gene TRBV5-1, with D possibly TRBD2 on 6 matching bases. Germline V gene data show CDR1 as SGHRS and CDR2 as YFSETQ. CDR3 length: 15 amino acids. V shed 0 bases and J shed 7 bases, with 17 bases lying between them. The CDR3 coding sequence is TGCGCCAGCAGCTTGGCCTTAGGCGGGGCGAGGGAGCAGTACTTC. Its translation: CASSLALGGAREQYF.

The gene calls are TRBV5-1 and TRBJ2-7, with 10 bases aligning to TRBD1. V lost 0 bases, J lost 4 bases, and 7 bases stayed unmatched. The V gene's germline CDR1 is SGHRS and CDR2 YFSETQ. CDR3 length: 16 residues. CDR3: CASSLGTGQGLYEQYF. The CDR3 DNA reads TGCGCCAGCAGCTTGGGGACGGGACAGGGGCTTTACGAGCAGTACTTC. The full variable domain, completed using reference TRBV5-1 and TRBJ2-7, is KAGVTQTPRYLIKTRGQQVTLSCSPISGHRSVSWYQQTPGQGLQFLFEYFSETQRNKGNFPGRFSGRQFSNSRSEMNVSTLELGDSALYLCASSLGTGQGLYEQYFGPGTRLTVT.

The V call is TRBV9, the J call TRBJ2-7, with a weak D call TRBD2 (6 bases). V lost 2 bases and J lost 4, with 16 bases in between. CDR1 and CDR2 (germline): SGDLS, YYNGEE. This CDR3 has 15 amino acids. The CDR3 DNA sequence: TGTGCCAGCAGCGTTTACCTCATGGGGGGTTACGAGCAGTACTTC. Amino acids: CASSVYLMGGYEQYF.

J is TRBJ2-7 and V is TRBV3-1 (or the pseudogene TRBV3-2); 9 bases map to TRBD1. With V trimmed by 4 bases and J by 7 bases, 8 bases remained unmatched. The CDR3 is 14 amino acids. Germline values: CDR1 LGHDT, CDR2 YNNKEL (reference sequence). The CDR3 DNA follows: TGTGCCAGCAGCCCCTGGACAGGGGCAGAAGAGCAGTACTTC. Its protein is CASSPWTGAEEQYF.

The chain employs TRBV29-1 and TRBJ2-7; tentatively, D is TRBD2 (7 bases). The CDR3 has 13 residues. Trimming took off 7 bases at V and 5 bases at J, with 18 bases between the two ends. Germline assignment: CDR1 SQVTM and CDR2 ANQGSEA. The CDR3 here is CSAEGGGDHEQYF. For the CDR3, the DNA is TGCAGCGCCGAGGGGGGAGGGGACCACGAGCAGTACTTC.

The chain combines TRBV7-2 with TRBJ1-1, with D possibly matching TRBD1 (6 bases). This CDR3 is built from 15 residues. V was trimmed by 5 bases and J by 0 bases, leaving 13 bases between them. Germline loops: CDR1 SGHTA, CDR2 FQGNSA. The CDR3 reads CASSPTTGMNTEAFF. For the CDR3, the DNA is TGTGCCAGCAGCCCCACCACAGGGATGAACACTGAAGCTTTCTTT.

This clone has a single count. This chain uses TRBV5-1 with TRBJ2-5, with D uncertain. This CDR3 has 15 residues. Germline assignment: CDR1 SGHRS and CDR2 YFSETQ. Trimming left V 0 bases short and J 4 bases short, with 13 bases between. The CDR3 spells CASSLALIGGETQYF. The CDR3, as DNA: TGCGCCAGCAGCTTGGCCTTGATAGGCGGAGAGACCCAGTACTTC.

The chain joins TRBV28 to TRBJ1-2, with TRBD1 identical over 9 bases. The J segment lost 4 bases and the V segment lost 5 bases, leaving 8 bases of the junction unmatched. The CDR3 contains 15 residues. Germline values: CDR1 MDHEN, CDR2 SYDVKM. CDR3 DNA: TGTGCCAGCAGTGTCTACAGGGGGCAGGGCTATGGCTACACCTTC. This codes for CASSVYRGQGYGYTF.